This T cell receptor beta chain was documented in a study of blood T cell repertoires in COVID-19. About the study: Collection of acute and convalescent COVID-19 samples took place in the United States, Italy and Spain. T cells, B-cell-depleted T cells, or PBMCs provided the cDNA or gDNA that served as material.

CDR1 and CDR2 from the germline V gene are SEHNR and FQNEAQ (reference sequence). The CDR3 extends over 15 amino acids. J was trimmed by 8 bases and V by 4 bases; bases with no gene match: 12. Exposed enrollees had met someone with a PCR-confirmed or clinician-diagnosed COVID-19 case at some point within the 2 weeks before study entry. The method was immunoSEQ multiplex PCR; TCRdb's version includes in-frame clones alone and lacks a portion of them. The table shows 250,000 to 350,000 clones, with around 92% occurring only once. The sequence derives from a woman in her forties or fifties who had been exposed to COVID-19. This chain uses TRBV7-9 with TRBJ2-3; 7 bases match TRBD1. The material sequenced was PBMCs or T cells enriched from blood (not recorded which). CDR3 residues: CASSSLDRRIATQYF. Here the CDR3 DNA reads TGTGCCAGCAGCTCCCTGGACAGGAGGATCGCTACGCAGTATTTT. Full variable domain (missing parts from reference TRBV7-9 and TRBJ2-3): DTGVSQNPRHKITKRGQNVTFRCDPISEHNRLYWYRQTLGQGPEFLTYFQNEAQLEKSRLLSDRFSAERPKGSFSTLEIQRTEQGDSAMYLCASSSLDRRIATQYFGPGTRLTVL.